This TCR beta chain appears in the sequencing data of a study of regulatory T cells in long-lasting Graves disease. Libraries of TCR beta came from iRepertoire HTBI primers plus Arm-PCR of CDR3 regions. TCRdb redid the calling of the multiplex PCR reads with MiXCR, one entry per CDR3 protein. Altogether about 450,000 distinct CDR3 sequences are present, less than 20% being singletons, with the ten largest covering roughly 10%. The CDR3 sequence is 14 residues long. V was clipped by 2 bases and J by 6 bases; unmatched bases: 3. The germline V gene encodes CDR1 SGHTA and CDR2 FQGNSA. The time point here: newly diagnosed GD, antithyroid drugs for less than 3 months. TCR sequences were obtained from RNA taken from PBMCs. This same sample was also taken into another study, of T cells in Graves' hyperthyroidism and ophthalmopathy.

Sequencing was performed on peripheral blood mononuclear cells (PBMCs), taken at new diagnosis, from a patient treated with antithyroid drugs. The sequence was collected from a young woman with Graves disease. The rearrangement links TRBV7-2 to TRBJ2-4, with 8 bases fitting TRBD2. CDR3: CASSLLLAGNIQYF. The DNA of the CDR3 is TGTGCCAGCAGCTTACTCCTAGCGGGAAACATTCAGTACTTC.